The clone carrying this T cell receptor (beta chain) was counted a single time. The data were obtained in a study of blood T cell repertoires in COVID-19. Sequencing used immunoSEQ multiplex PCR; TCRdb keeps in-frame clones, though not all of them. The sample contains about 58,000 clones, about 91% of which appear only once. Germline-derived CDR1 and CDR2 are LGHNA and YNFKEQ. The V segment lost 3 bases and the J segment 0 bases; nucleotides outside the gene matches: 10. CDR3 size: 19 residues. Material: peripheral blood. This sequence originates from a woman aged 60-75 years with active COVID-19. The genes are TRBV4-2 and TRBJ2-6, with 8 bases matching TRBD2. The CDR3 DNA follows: TGTGCCAGCAGCCACCCCTTGCGGGGGGCCCTCTCTGGGGCCAACGTCCTGACTTTC. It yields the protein CASSHPLRGALSGANVLTF.